This TCR beta chain was identified during a study of cytomegalovirus exposure and HLA in healthy donors. The CDR3 consists of 14 residues. With V trimmed by 2 bases and J by 3 bases, 4 bases remained unmatched. Germline V gene lookup returns CDR1 SGHAT and CDR2 FQDESV (reference sequence). This clone has a handful of counts. PCR was performed using 60 Vbeta and 13 Jbeta primers. Clones were sequenced by immunoSEQ multiplex PCR, and TCRdb holds only the in-frame ones, with some missing. The repertoire holds 100,000 or so clones, with approximately 56% as singletons. This chain links TRBV11-1 with TRBJ2-7; 7 nucleotides align to TRBD1. The TCR was taken from a woman aged 25 to 39 in good health and CMV-seropositive. The sample consisted of PBMCs. CDR3 sequence (DNA): TGTGCCAGCAGCTTAAGCAGGGGGATCTACGAGCAGTACTTC. It is translated as CASSLSRGIYEQYF.